This is a list of T cell receptor beta chains from one sample in a study of cytomegalovirus exposure and HLA in healthy donors. Here immunoSEQ multiplex PCR was the method, and the copy in TCRdb shows in-frame clones only, minus some. The sample consists of about 76,000 clones, around 80% of them appearing once. The sequencing input was PBMCs. These receptors came from a man younger than 40 in good health and CMV-seronegative. CDR3s leave out the opening cysteine and the closing phenylalanine or tryptophan.

j_call v_call cdr3_aa
TRBJ1-2 TRBV5-6 ASSFRSTGTGGGGYGYT
TRBJ1-3 TRBV13 ASSLKRTGLRGTIY
TRBJ2-7 TRBV6-6 ASSVTRGEQY
TRBJ1-6 TRBV7-2 ASSGQGYSPLH
TRBJ2-5 TRBV29-1 SVFGGGETQY
TRBJ2-2 TRBV18 ASSPQITNTGELF
TRBJ2-2 TRBV5-4 ASSLEDKNTGELF
TRBJ2-1 TRBV9 ASSVEASVINEQF
TRBJ1-1 TRBV7-2 ASSFSTMNTEAF
TRBJ2-3 TRBV7-7 ASTLVLAGGQPTDTQY
TRBJ2-1 TRBV6-5 ASTTRTGRYNEQF
TRBJ1-4 TRBV6-5 ASSYGGTANEKLF
TRBJ2-5 TRBV7-9 ASSFLPPGETQY
TRBJ2-2 TRBV4-3 ASSQIAGGRTGELF
TRBJ1-1 TRBV18 ASRGVNTEAF
TRBJ2-1 TRBV7-6 ASSLAYRGLAAREQF